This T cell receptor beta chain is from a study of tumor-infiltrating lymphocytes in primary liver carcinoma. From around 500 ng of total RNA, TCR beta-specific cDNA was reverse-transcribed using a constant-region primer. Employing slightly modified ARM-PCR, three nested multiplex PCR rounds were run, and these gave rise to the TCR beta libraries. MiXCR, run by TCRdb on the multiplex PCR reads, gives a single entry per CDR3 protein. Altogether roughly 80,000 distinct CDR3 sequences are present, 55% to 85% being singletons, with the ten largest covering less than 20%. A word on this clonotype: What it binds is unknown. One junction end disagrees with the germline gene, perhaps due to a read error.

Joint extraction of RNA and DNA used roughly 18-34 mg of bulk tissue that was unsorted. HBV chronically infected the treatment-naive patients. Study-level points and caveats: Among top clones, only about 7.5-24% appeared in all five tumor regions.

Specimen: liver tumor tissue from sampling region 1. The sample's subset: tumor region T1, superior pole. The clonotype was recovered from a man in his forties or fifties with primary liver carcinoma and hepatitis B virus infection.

The CDR3 spells CATSLGAGGRETQYF. The CDR3 nucleotides are TGTGCCACCAGCTTGGGAGCCGGGGGGAGAGAGACCCAGTACTTC. This chain connects TRBV5-8 to TRBJ2-5, with TRBD2 matching 7 bases. The CDR3 sequence is 15 residues long. The germline V gene encodes CDR1 SGHTS and CDR2 YDEGEE.